This T cell receptor beta chain was profiled in a study of vaccination and CD4 T cells after COVID-19. As regards this clonotype: The antigen remains unidentified.

The study sequenced cultured CD4+ T cell DNA using the Oncomine TCR Beta short-read assay. The source of extracted genomic DNA was cultured CD4+ T cells. Each CDR3 protein is one row after TCRdb ran MiXCR on the PCR reads. The top ten hold more than 6.5% of the sample, which has over 9,500 distinct CDR3 sequences, about a third seen once. Treatment meaning: 10-day PBMC culture with coronavirus spike peptide pools or control peptides (ViraFEST assay). Researchers collected the unexposed donor's CD4+ T cells before the COVID-19 pandemic (2011-2018). The sample was CD4+ T cells from blood, cultured in vitro. The sequence came from a human donor in good health.

The CDR3 DNA is TGTGCCAGCAGTCCCGCTGGAGGAGGCGGCTACGAGCAGTACTTC. It specifies CASSPAGGGGYEQYF. The chain employs TRBV28 and TRBJ2-7, with TRBD2 as a possible D gene (5 bases). The CDR3 covers 15 residues. Trimming pared 5 bases from V and 3 bases from J, leaving 17 bases between. Germline V gene sequence: CDR1 MDHEN, CDR2 SYDVKM.